This TCR beta chain was observed in a study of identical twins. From the 5' RACE reads, TCRdb called clonotypes with MiXCR, one entry per CDR3 protein. The repertoire holds 1,800,000 or so distinct CDR3 sequences, with roughly a third as singletons. Regarding the study as a whole: Models predicted less out-of-frame TCR alpha sharing in monozygotic twins than was found.

The germline V gene encodes CDR1 KGHDR and CDR2 SFDVKD. Trimming cost V 1 base and J 2 bases; bases outside gene matches: 5. CDR3 length: 16 amino acids. A word on this clonotype: The antigen is not known.

The sequenced sample was cord blood. This TCR derives from a newborn girl in good health. This chain uses TRBV24-1 with TRBJ2-3, with 7 positions matching TRBD2. This CDR3 reads CATSDFASGVTDTQYF. As DNA, the CDR3 is TGTGCCACCAGTGATTTCGCAAGCGGGGTCACAGATACGCAGTATTTT.